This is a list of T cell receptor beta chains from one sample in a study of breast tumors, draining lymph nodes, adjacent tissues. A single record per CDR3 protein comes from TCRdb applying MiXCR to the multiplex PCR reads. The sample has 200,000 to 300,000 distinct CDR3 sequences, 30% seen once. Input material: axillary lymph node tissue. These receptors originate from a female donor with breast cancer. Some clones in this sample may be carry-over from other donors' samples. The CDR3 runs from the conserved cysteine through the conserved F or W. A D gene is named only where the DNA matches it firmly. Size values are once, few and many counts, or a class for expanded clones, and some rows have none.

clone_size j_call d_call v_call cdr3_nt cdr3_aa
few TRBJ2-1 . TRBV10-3 TGTGCCAGCAGCACTATCAACAGGAGATACTACAATGAGCAGTTCTTC CASSTINRRYYNEQFF
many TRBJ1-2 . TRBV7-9 TGTGCCAGCAGCTTAGAGGGAAACTGGGGGTATGGCTACACCTTC CASSLEGNWGYGYTF
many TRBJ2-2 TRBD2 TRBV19 TGTGCCACTAGCGGGATGAGGACCGGGGAGCTGTTTTTT CATSGMRTGELFF
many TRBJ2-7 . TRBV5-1 TGCGCCAGCAGACTGGTTGCCGGGTTGGGCGAGCAGTACTTC CASRLVAGLGEQYF
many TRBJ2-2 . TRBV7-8 TGTGCCAGCAGCTTGACGGACACCGGGGAGCTGTTTTTT CASSLTDTGELFF
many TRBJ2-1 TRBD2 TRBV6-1 TGTGCCAGCAAAAAAAGCGGGAGGAATGAGCAGTTCTTC CASKKSGRNEQFF
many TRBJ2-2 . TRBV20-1 TGCAGTGCTCCTGGGAGGTCGGGGCTGGGCACCGGGGAGCTGTTTTTT CSAPGRSGLGTGELFF
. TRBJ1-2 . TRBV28 TGTGCCAGCAGTTCGGGGGGCAGGGTAAATGGCTACACCTTC CASSSGGRVNGYTF
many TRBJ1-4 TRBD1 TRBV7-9 TGTGCCAGCAGCTTAGGGCGGGGCGGACAGGGAAGTGAAAAACTGTTTTTT CASSLGRGGQGSEKLFF
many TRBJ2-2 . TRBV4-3 TGCGCCAGCAGTGGCCAGACGAACACCGGGGAGCTGTTTTTT CASSGQTNTGELFF
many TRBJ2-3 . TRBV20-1 TGCAGTGCTAGACGGGGTTACACAGATACGCAGTATTTT CSARRGYTDTQYF
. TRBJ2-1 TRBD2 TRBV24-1 TGTGCCACCAGTTCATGGACTAGCGGGAGAATCAATGAGCAGTTCTTC CATSSWTSGRINEQFF
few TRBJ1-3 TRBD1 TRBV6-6 TGTGCCAGCAGTGACACGGGACAGGGCGTTGGAAACACCATATATTTT CASSDTGQGVGNTIYF
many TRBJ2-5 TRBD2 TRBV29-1 TGCAGCGTTGAAGCGGGAGGGCCGATGGAGACCCAGTACTTC CSVEAGGPMETQYF
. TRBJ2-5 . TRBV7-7 TGTGCTAGAGATTCTCGAGGGGGTGCTGGGGAGACCCAGTACTTC CARDSRGGAGETQYF
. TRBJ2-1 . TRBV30 TGTGCCTGGAGTTACACCTGGGGAAACAATGAGCAGTTCTTC CAWSYTWGNNEQFF
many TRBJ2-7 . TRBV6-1 TGTGCCAGCCGGACAGAAGTCGCCTACGAGCAGTACTTC CASRTEVAYEQYF
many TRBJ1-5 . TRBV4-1 TGCGCCAGCAGCCAAGGAGAGGGGTTGAGAAGCAATCAGCCCCAGCATTTT CASSQGEGLRSNQPQHF
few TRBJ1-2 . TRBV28 TGTGCCAGCAGTGGGCAGGTTAACTATGGCTACACCTTC CASSGQVNYGYTF
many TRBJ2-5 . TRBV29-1 TGCAGCGTACAGGTAAAAGAGACCCAGTACTTC CSVQVKETQYF
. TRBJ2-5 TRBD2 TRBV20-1 TGCAGTGCTAAGGAGAGGCGGGAGGGCCAAGAGACCCAGTACTTC CSAKERREGQETQYF
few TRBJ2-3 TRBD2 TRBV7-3 TGTGCCAGCAGCCCAGAACTAGCGGGAGGGAGCACAGATACGCAGTATTTT CASSPELAGGSTDTQYF
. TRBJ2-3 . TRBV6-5 TGTGCCAGCAGCCAAGACGGGACTCCCGGTTTCACAGATACGCAGTATTTT CASSQDGTPGFTDTQYF
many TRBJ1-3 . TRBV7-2 TGTGCCAGCAGCCCTGACAAGGCTAGGAACACCATATATTTT CASSPDKARNTIYF
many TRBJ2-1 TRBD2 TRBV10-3 TGTGCCATCAGAGACTTAGCGGGAGTGGGGAATGAGCAGTTCTTC CAIRDLAGVGNEQFF
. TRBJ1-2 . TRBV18 TGTGCCAGCTCAGCCTCCGGGGAGGTTAGTGGCTACACCTTC CASSASGEVSGYTF
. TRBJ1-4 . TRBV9 TGTGCCAGCAAAAAACTGTTTTTT CASKKLFF
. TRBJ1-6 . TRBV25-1 TGTGCCAGCAGCGCAGAGTTATTCAACTCACCCCTCCACTTT CASSAELFNSPLHF
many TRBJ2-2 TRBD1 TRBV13 TGTGCCAGCAGCCTACAGGGGTTGGCAAACACCGGGGAGCTGTTTTTT CASSLQGLANTGELFF
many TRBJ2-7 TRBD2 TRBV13 TGTGCCAGCAGCCTAGCTAGCGGGAGGGCCGGTTACGAGCAGTACTTC CASSLASGRAGYEQYF
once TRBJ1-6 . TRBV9 TGTGCCAGCAGCGGAGGTCGGCCACCCCTCCACTTT CASSGGRPPLHF
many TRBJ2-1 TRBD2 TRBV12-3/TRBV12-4 TGTGCCAGCAGAGCGGGAGGGGGTGATGAGCAGTTCTTC CASRAGGGDEQFF
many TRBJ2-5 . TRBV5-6 TGTGCCAGCAGCTTTTATGCGCGCGTTAAAGAGACCCAGTACTTC CASSFYARVKETQYF
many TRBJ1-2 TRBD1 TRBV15 TGTGCCACCAGCAGAGACAGGGGGACAGCCTATGGCTACACCTTC CATSRDRGTAYGYTF
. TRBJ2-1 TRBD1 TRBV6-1 TGTGCCAGCAGTGGGGGACAGGGGTCCTACAATGAGCAGTTCTTC CASSGGQGSYNEQFF
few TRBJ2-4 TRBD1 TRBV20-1 TGCAGTGCTAGAGAAGGGGGCCAGGTCATTCAGTACTTC CSAREGGQVIQYF
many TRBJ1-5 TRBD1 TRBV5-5 TGTGCCAGCAGCCCCAGCGACAGGGGGCGTCAGCCCCAGCATTTT CASSPSDRGRQPQHF